This record concerns one T cell receptor (beta chain) sequence. This clone was found once. The antigen it recognizes is unknown. No base quality information exists; no much larger clone differs at one position. This specimen belongs to a study of cytomegalovirus exposure and HLA in healthy donors (dated by TCRdb to the late 2010s). As for the study more broadly: An earlier analysis of some 600 of the donors reported 250 to 350 Gb of sequence data and around 110 million unique TCR beta sequences obtained from approximately 180 million T cells. Along with the approximately 650-subject first cohort, a separate validation cohort of over 90 different subjects was used. To decide whether each TCR beta V gene segment behaved as functional or pseudogenic, an earlier analysis of some 570 of the donors relied on high-throughput TCR beta sequencing. Of the 300 to 400 genotyped donors, roughly 80% fell in the genetic ancestry cluster associated with self-reported Caucasian donors. In a later analysis, previously published TCR beta repertoires from more than 500 donors were re-analyzed and high-resolution HLA genotyping was added so that TCR occurrence patterns could be studied. A later genetic analysis took genome-wide SNP genotypes for 398 of the 666 donors and used that subset as a discovery cohort. Rather than using new phenotypic data, the later analysis identified candidate immune exposures from TCR beta sequences and from how often those sequences occurred across donors. Every discovery cohort repertoire had been produced on one sequencing platform. Donor age, sex, ethnicity and CMV serostatus were collected together with the repertoire data. The number of donors typed differed by locus, with about 629-630 for A, B, C, DRB1 and DQB1, around 500 for DQA1, nearly 610 for DPA1, and under 490 for DPB1. Both class I and class II loci were covered by HLA typing, at four-digit resolution. The study aimed to test whether cataloging public T cell receptors could reveal signatures of past pathogen exposure. Among roughly 400 genotyped donors of the cohort, an average of approximately 200,000 unique TCR beta nucleotide sequences was sequenced per donor, of which 15% to 20% were non-productive. Roughly five DR-DQ haplotypes were handled as single units for association and clustering because linkage in the cohort was strong. The T cell repertoires of several hundred subjects were profiled by immunosequencing and related to cytomegalovirus serostatus. The study combined high-throughput TCR immunosequencing, statistical association of individual TCRs with disease status, and machine learning to predict cytomegalovirus infection status. About 310 gigabases of sequencing data and approximately 80 million unique TCR sequences were included in an early release covering around 650 HLA-typed donors. The paper as a whole reports these results and caveats: A further reported finding was that TCR beta sequences accurately predicted the HLA-A and HLA-B alleles for most subjects in the first cohort. Because counts were too low, roughly 16 rarely observed V segments, including chromosome 9 orphons, were left out of the earlier analysis of about 500 of the donors. Some IMGT-functional V segments, including TRBV6-2 and TRBV6-3, could not be told apart with the 87-base-pair reads, so those segments were excluded. In an earlier analysis of about 550 of the donors, most TCR beta V segments were observed in productive rearrangements about 87% or about 30% of the time, broadly matching IMGT annotations. Strong co-occurrence of HLA alleles, especially DR and DQ, made assigning TCR associations to individual alleles difficult. A later analysis found that HLA-associated TCR beta chains were more clonally expanded and had lower generation probabilities than equally common non-associated chains. The sequencing pipeline was judged likely to have produced a cluster of highly shared sequence variants as a technical artifact. According to a later analysis, TCR association rates differed among HLA loci, with DRB1 alleles showing the most associated TCRs and HLA-C alleles showing the fewest. CMV serostatus was the only immune exposure information available for the cohort. At a false discovery rate of 0.05, a later analysis linked roughly 17,000 TCR beta sequences to specific HLA alleles. In a later analysis, most CMV-associated TCR beta chains were found to appear HLA-restricted, with HLA associations seemingly driven largely by CMV exposure. An association between a missense DCLRE1C variant and V-gene and J-gene trimming of TCR beta chains was found in a later genetic analysis and replicated in an independent cohort. The cohort was sequenced for TCR beta chains only, and without alpha or paired-chain data the features that could be detected were limited. A later genetic analysis reported fewer N-insertions in productive TCRs among donors in an Asian-associated ancestry cluster than the roughly 720-donor mean. Roughly uniform sequencing depth across donors was assumed in presence/absence analyses, although this assumption may not hold. Cytomegalovirus status was reported to be diagnosed by the classifier with high specificity and sensitivity in both the original and validation cohorts. A later analysis reported that several top co-occurrence clusters appeared linked to parvovirus B19, influenza, CMV and Epstein-Barr virus. Three of the identified cytomegalovirus-associated TCR beta chains were confirmed in vitro to be specific for cytomegalovirus antigens. Because HLA typing was missing for some donors at each locus, association tests included only the typed subset. In the study, 164 TCR beta chains were listed as associated with cytomegalovirus. The authors suggested that the approach could potentially be generalized to other disease states and immunological phenotypes. Correlated functional status among segregating V segments might be attributable to linkage disequilibrium, but an unknown experimental factor could not be ruled out. While some public TCRs were present in many individuals, most TCR sequences turned up only very rarely across donors.

Library generation was performed with the immunoSEQ multiplex PCR assay. For the multiplex PCR, a mixture combining 60 forward primers for TCR Vbeta segments and 13 reverse primers for TCR Jbeta segments was used. A multiplex PCR assay on genomic DNA amplified the CDR3 region of rearranged TCR beta genes. The amplified TCR beta libraries were sequenced on the Illumina HiSeq System as 87-base-pair reads. The paper's processing steps were these. Across the 500 to 850 repertoires, a later analysis counted around 80 million unique TCR beta chains, about 10 million of which were shared by at least two donors. A nearest-neighbor algorithm error-corrected the raw reads and collapsed the reads into unique sequences, merging closely related sequences to remove PCR and sequencing errors. To assign V, D and J gene segments, CDR3 sequences were aligned to IMGT reference sequences. For a sequence to be retained, a match of at least six nucleotides was required to both a V gene segment and a J gene segment. A rearrangement was called productive if the CDR3 had no stop codons and remained in frame with V and J, and every other rearrangement was called non-productive. Following IMGT convention, CDR3 was defined as the stretch from the second conserved V-encoded cysteine up to the conserved J-encoded phenylalanine. In an earlier analysis of more than 550 of the donors, sequences lacking an unambiguous match to a single V gene segment were excluded. An earlier analysis of a few hundred of the donors classified V segments as functional when productive rearrangements were above 56.7% and as segregating when the standard deviation between donors was above 5%. To diagnose cytomegalovirus status from the catalog of TCR beta chain sequences, a statistical classification framework was built. A later analysis assigned V and J genes by comparing TCR nucleotide sequences with IMGT/GENE-DB human TR gene sequences. The TCRdist pipeline was used in a later analysis to assign CDR3 sequences and most-parsimonious VDJ recombination scenarios. A later analysis defined each TCR beta chain by its CDR3 amino acid sequence plus V-gene family, and excluded reads lacking a unique V-gene family. To address suspected cross-contamination and a sequencing artifact, a later analysis removed roughly 580 highly shared, low-generation-probability nucleotide sequences. In a later analysis, a clonal expansion index was calculated for each public chain from normalized within-repertoire ranks of inferred template counts. In a later analysis, generation probabilities were computed using a VDJ recombination model fitted to out-of-frame rearrangements, and the results were checked against IGoR. In a later analysis, hypergeometric tests were used to score TCR-TCR, TCR-HLA and TCR-CMV co-occurrence, with a repertoire-size bias correction applied to TCR pairs. To estimate false discovery rates, a later analysis permuted the HLA or CMV assignments 20 times. In a later analysis, co-occurring TCRs were grouped using DBSCAN, and TCRdist sequence similarity was added for clustering within HLA-allele-positive subsets. Repertoires with fewer than 30,000 or more than 120,000 public chains were left out of co-occurrence clustering, as were about five repertoires with anomalous nucleotide sharing. TCRdb took over this immuneACCESS table, retaining in-frame rearrangements with V and J assigned. Such tables are incomplete; in checked studies, under half of the missing clones stem from an unresolved V gene, and the remainder is unexplained. V, J and clone size derive from that table, while D and trimming were established from the DNA sequence. The sample data list roughly 160,000 clones, and roughly three quarters of these were observed just once. Around 1.5% of the sample belongs to the ten largest clones.

In total, 630 or so healthy bone marrow donors made up the cohort. At the time of sampling, every cohort member was nominally healthy, though immune exposures that went unrecorded were likely present. The donor was CMV seronegative and belonged to the group of 320 or so seronegative cohort members. A peripheral blood sample was collected from each donor, and TCR beta sequencing was performed on peripheral blood mononuclear cells. Genomic DNA was extracted from the blood cell samples with the Qiagen DNeasy Blood Extraction Kit. From the cysteine up to the phenylalanine, the CDR3 has a length of 14 residues. The DNA shown is the 42-base CDR3, in frame from base 1. V and J lose 0 bases and 7 bases, and a span of 10 bases separates them. From the germline V gene, CDR1 is SGHDN and CDR2 is FVKESK.

The sequenced sample was PBMCs. The rearrangement joined TRBV14 to TRBJ1-3; too little of a D gene remains to name it. The clonotype was recovered from a man in his sixties in good health and CMV-seronegative. The DNA reads as follows: TGTGCCAGCAGCCAAGAAAACTCTTGGAACACCATATATTTT. Its protein is CASSQENSWNTIYF.